This T cell receptor beta chain was retrieved from a study of shared clonotypes between healthy human individuals. Findings and caveats of the study: Non-shared clonotypes had lower generation probabilities than clonotypes shared by all four sorted-subset donors. Relative to memory subsets, naive subsets generally showed larger estimated richness. How much donors shared clonotypes was expected to be affected by sequencing depth.

Method: immunoSEQ multiplex PCR; TCRdb's copy keeps in-frame clones and lacks some. The sample lists hundreds of thousands of clones, roughly 98% occurring once. Comment on this clone: Its target is not known.

Terminally differentiated effector memory CD45RA+ cells were excluded from the naive CD8 cells, which were CD45RO-negative and positively selected for CCR7. CDR1 is MNHGY, CDR2 SVAAGI, per germline. Trimming took 7 bases from V and 1 from J; bases not matched to a gene: 5. The CDR3 contains 15 residues. This sequence joins TRBV6-9 and TRBJ2-7, with 12 nucleotides matching TRBD1. Material for sequencing was naive CD8+ T cells sorted from blood. This sequence was found in a man younger than 40 in good health. CDR3 nucleotides: TGTGCCAGCAAGGGACAGGGGGCTGAATCCTACGAGCAGTACTTC. Its protein is CASKGQGAESYEQYF.